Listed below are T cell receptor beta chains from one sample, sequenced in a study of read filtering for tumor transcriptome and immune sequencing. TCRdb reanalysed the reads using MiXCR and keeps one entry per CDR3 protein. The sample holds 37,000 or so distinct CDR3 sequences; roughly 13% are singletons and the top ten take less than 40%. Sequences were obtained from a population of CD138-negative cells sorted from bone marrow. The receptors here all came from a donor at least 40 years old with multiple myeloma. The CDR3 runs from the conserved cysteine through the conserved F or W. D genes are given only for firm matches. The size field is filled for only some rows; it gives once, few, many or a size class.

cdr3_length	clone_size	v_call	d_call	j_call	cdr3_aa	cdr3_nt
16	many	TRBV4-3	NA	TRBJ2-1	CASSQDAPDQDNEQFF	TGCGCCAGCAGCCAAGATGCCCCGGACCAGGACAATGAGCAGTTCTTC
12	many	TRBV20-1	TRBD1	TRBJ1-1	CSARQGAGEAFF	TGCAGTGCTCGACAGGGGGCCGGTGAAGCTTTCTTT
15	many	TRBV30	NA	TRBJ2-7	CAWSGPGGGGYEQYF	TGTGCCTGGAGTGGTCCCGGGGGAGGAGGGTACGAGCAGTACTTC
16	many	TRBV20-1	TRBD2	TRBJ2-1	CSARDPSGSFLNEQFF	TGCAGTGCTAGAGATCCAAGCGGGAGTTTTCTCAATGAGCAGTTCTTC
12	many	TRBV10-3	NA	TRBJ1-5	CAISERNQPQHF	TGTGCCATCAGTGAGAGAAATCAGCCCCAGCATTTT
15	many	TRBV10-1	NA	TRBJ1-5	CASSEEGASNQPQHF	TGCGCCAGCAGTGAGGAGGGCGCGAGCAATCAGCCCCAGCATTTT
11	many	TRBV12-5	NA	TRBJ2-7	CASGYSYEQYF	TGTGCTAGTGGTTACTCGTACGAGCAGTACTTC
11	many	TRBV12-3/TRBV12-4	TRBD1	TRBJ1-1	CASSQGVQAFF	TGTGCCAGCAGTCAGGGGGTCCAGGCTTTCTTT
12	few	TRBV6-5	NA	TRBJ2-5	CASRSTQETQYF	TGTGCCAGCAGGAGTACACAAGAGACCCAGTACTTC
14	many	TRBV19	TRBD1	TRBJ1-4	CASSRARGSEKLFF	TGTGCCAGTAGTCGTGCCAGGGGGAGCGAAAAACTGTTTTTT
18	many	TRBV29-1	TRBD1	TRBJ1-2	CSVVSGQGAAGGGYGYTF	TGCAGCGTTGTTTCAGGACAGGGGGCTGCAGGGGGCGGCTATGGCTACACCTTC
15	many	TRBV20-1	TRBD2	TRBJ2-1	CSAQLAGGPYNEQFF	TGCAGTGCCCAACTAGCGGGAGGACCGTACAATGAGCAGTTCTTC
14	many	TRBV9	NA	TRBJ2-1	CASSSGRMINEQFF	TGTGCCAGCAGCTCGGGACGGATGATCAATGAGCAGTTCTTC
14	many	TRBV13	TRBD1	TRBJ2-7	CASSVRDRYYEQYF	TGTGCCAGCAGCGTCCGGGACAGGTACTACGAGCAGTACTTC
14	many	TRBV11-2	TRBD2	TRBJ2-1	CASSPGAGGYEQFF	TGTGCCAGCAGCCCAGGAGCGGGGGGCTATGAGCAGTTCTTC
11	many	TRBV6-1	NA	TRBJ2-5	CASSEQETQYF	TGTGCCAGCAGCGAACAAGAGACCCAGTACTTC
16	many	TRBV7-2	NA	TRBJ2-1	CASSLDLLRAYNEQFF	TGTGCCAGCAGTCTAGACCTTTTGAGAGCCTACAATGAGCAGTTCTTC
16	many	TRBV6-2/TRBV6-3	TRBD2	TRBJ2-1	CASKTSGLAGYNEQFF	TGTGCCAGCAAGACGAGTGGTCTAGCGGGTTACAATGAGCAGTTCTTC
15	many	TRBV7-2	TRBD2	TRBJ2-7	CASSRKTSGSDEQYF	TGTGCCAGCAGCCGAAAGACTAGCGGGAGCGACGAGCAGTACTTC
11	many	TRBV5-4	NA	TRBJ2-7	CASSWGRVQYF	TGTGCCAGCAGCTGGGGACGTGTGCAGTACTTC
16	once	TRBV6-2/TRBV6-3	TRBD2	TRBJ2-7	CASGYQGVAGLSEQYF	TGTGCCAGCGGCTACCAAGGGGTAGCGGGCCTCTCGGAGCAGTACTTC
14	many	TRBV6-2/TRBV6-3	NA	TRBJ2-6	CASRTPSGANVLTF	TGTGCCAGCAGAACTCCGTCTGGGGCCAACGTCCTGACTTTC
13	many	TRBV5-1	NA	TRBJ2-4	CASSPKDLNIQYF	TGCGCCAGCAGCCCAAAGGACCTAAACATTCAGTACTTC
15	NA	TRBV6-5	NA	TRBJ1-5	CASSYSWGARQPQHF	TGTGCCAGCAGTTACTCGTGGGGGGCGCGGCAGCCCCAGCATTTT
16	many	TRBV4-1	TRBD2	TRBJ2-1	CASSQVRAGGDNEQFF	TGCGCCAGCAGCCAAGTGAGGGCGGGAGGCGACAATGAGCAGTTCTTC
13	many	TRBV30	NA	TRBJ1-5	CAWSGDLYQPQHF	TGTGCCTGGAGTGGGGATCTATACCAGCCCCAGCATTTT
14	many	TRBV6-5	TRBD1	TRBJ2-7	CASSRDSLTYEQYF	TGTGCCAGCAGTCGGGACAGTCTAACCTACGAGCAGTACTTC
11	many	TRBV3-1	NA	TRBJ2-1	CASLAGGEQFF	TGTGCCAGCTTAGCTGGTGGTGAGCAGTTCTTC
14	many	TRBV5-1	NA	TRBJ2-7	CASSPRADTYEQYF	TGCGCCAGCAGCCCGCGCGCGGACACCTACGAGCAGTACTTC
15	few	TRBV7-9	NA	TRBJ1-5	CASSPLAGSNQPQHF	TGTGCCAGCAGCCCCCTCGCAGGGAGCAATCAGCCCCAGCATTTT
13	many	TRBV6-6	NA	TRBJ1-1	CASIPGGNTEAFF	TGTGCCAGCATCCCGGGCGGGAACACTGAAGCTTTCTTT
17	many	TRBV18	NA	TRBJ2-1	CASSPPVSGREGNEQFF	TGTGCCAGCTCACCACCAGTATCGGGTCGGGAAGGGAATGAGCAGTTCTTC
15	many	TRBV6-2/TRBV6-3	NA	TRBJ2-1	CASSPRTPRYNEQFF	TGTGCCAGCAGTCCCCGGACCCCCCGATACAACGAGCAGTTCTTC
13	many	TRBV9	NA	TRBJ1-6	CASQSSYNSPLHF	TGTGCCAGCCAGAGCTCCTATAATTCACCCCTCCACTTT
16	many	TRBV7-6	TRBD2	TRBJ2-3	CASSRGTSASTDTQYF	TGTGCCAGCAGCCGTGGGACTAGCGCTAGCACAGATACGCAGTATTTT
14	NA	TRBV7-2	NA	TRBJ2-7	CASSIGRGPYEQYF	TGTGCCAGCAGCATCGGGCGAGGGCCCTACGAGCAGTACTTC
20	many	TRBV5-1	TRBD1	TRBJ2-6	CASSLAFPGQGFSGANVLTF	TGCGCCAGCAGCTTGGCCTTTCCGGGACAGGGTTTCTCTGGGGCCAACGTCCTGACTTTC
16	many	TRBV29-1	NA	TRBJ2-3	CSVEDFGQLSTDTQYF	TGCAGCGTTGAAGATTTCGGACAGTTGAGCACAGATACGCAGTATTTT
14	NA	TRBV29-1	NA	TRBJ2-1	CSVLSGGARNEQFF	TGCAGCGTCCTTAGCGGAGGAGCGAGGAATGAGCAGTTCTTC
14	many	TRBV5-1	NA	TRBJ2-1	CASTVDGMNNEQFF	TGCGCCAGCACGGTCGACGGGATGAACAATGAGCAGTTCTTC
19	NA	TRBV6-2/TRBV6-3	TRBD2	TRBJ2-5	CASSYSAALSGRAGETQYF	TGTGCCAGCAGTTACTCCGCGGCGCTTAGCGGGAGGGCCGGGGAGACCCAGTACTTC
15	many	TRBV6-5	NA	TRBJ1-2	CASSYSSGGQIGYTF	TGTGCCAGCAGTTACTCGTCGGGCGGTCAAATCGGCTACACCTTC
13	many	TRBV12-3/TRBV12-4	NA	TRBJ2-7	CASSFEQALRQYF	TGTGCCAGCAGCTTCGAGCAGGCCTTAAGGCAGTACTTC
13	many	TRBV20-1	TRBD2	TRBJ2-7	CSATLAGQGEQYF	TGCAGTGCTACATTAGCGGGGCAAGGAGAGCAGTACTTC
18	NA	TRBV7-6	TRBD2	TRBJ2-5	CASSQGASGTSYQETQYF	TGTGCCAGCAGCCAAGGGGCTAGCGGGACGTCCTACCAAGAGACCCAGTACTTC
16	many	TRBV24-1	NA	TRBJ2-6	CATSMRADSGANVLTF	TGTGCCACCAGTATGAGGGCAGACTCTGGGGCCAACGTCCTGACTTTC
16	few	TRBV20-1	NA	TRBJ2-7	CSVTRYERARDSEQYF	TGCAGTGTTACCCGTTACGAGCGCGCCAGAGATAGCGAGCAGTACTTC
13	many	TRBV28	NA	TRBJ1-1	CASSSRGRAEAFF	TGTGCCAGCAGCTCCCGGGGGCGGGCTGAAGCTTTCTTT
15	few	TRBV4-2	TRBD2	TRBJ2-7	CASSPETSGRGEQYF	TGTGCCAGCAGCCCCGAAACTAGCGGGAGGGGCGAGCAGTACTTC
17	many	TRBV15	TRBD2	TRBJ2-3	CATSRDLSGSITDTQYF	TGTGCCACCAGCAGAGACCTTAGCGGGAGTATAACAGATACGCAGTATTTT
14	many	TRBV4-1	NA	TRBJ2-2	CASSQAPTTGELFF	TGCGCCAGCAGCCAAGCACCGACCACCGGGGAGCTGTTTTTT
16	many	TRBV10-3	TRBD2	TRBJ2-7	CAISEIPTAREGEQYF	TGTGCCATCAGTGAGATACCGACAGCCCGGGAGGGAGAGCAGTACTTC
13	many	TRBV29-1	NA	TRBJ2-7	CSVESDQDYEQYF	TGCAGCGTTGAATCGGACCAAGACTACGAGCAGTACTTC
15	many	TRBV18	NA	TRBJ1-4	CASSNDNAPNEKLFF	TGTGCCAGCTCCAACGACAACGCGCCAAATGAAAAACTGTTTTTT